The 12 T cell receptor beta chains presented below share a single source sample, sequenced in a study of cytomegalovirus exposure and HLA in healthy donors. In the PCR, 60 Vbeta and 13 Jbeta primers were used. The repertoire was sequenced with immunoSEQ multiplex PCR; TCRdb's copy has only in-frame clones and lacks some. The sample yields more than 140,000 clones, 75% seen once. Sequencing input: PBMCs. The source is a man between 35 and 55 years old in good health and CMV-seronegative.

The chain combines TRBV4-2 with TRBJ2-5; a possible D gene is TRBD1 (5 bases). V dropped 3 bases and J dropped 2 bases, with 10 bases sitting between them. Germline V lookup: CDR1 LGHNA, CDR2 YNFKEQ. The CDR3 covers 14 residues. The CDR3 protein is CASSHGTGQETQYF. CDR3 DNA: TGTGCCAGCAGCCATGGTACAGGTCAAGAGACCCAGTACTTC.

V is TRBV7-6 and J is TRBJ2-2; a possible D gene is TRBD2 (6 bases). V lost 5 bases, J lost 6 bases, and 10 bases lay in between. The CDR3 is made up of 13 amino acids. CDR1 and CDR2 from the germline V gene are SGHVS and FNYEAQ. CDR3: CASSASGSGELFF. CDR3 coding DNA: TGTGCCAGCAGCGCCAGCGGGTCCGGGGAGCTGTTTTTT.

The chain combines TRBV5-4 with TRBJ2-7; the match to TRBD1 covers 11 bases. The CDR3 is made up of 14 amino acids. The germline V gene encodes CDR1 SGHNT and CDR2 YYREEE (reference sequence). V dropped 4 bases and J dropped 4; count of bases not matched to a gene: 4. The CDR3 here is CASSLDRGQYEQYF. In DNA form, the CDR3 reads TGTGCCAGCAGCCTGGACAGGGGGCAGTACGAGCAGTACTTC. Full variable domain (outside the CDR3, taken from reference TRBV5-4 and TRBJ2-7): ETGVTQSPTHLIKTRGQQVTLRCSSQSGHNTVSWYQQALGQGPQFIFQYYREEENGRGNFPPRFSGLQFPNYSSELNVNALELDDSALYLCASSLDRGQYEQYFGPGTRLTVT.

The V gene is TRBV5-1, the J gene TRBJ1-1, with 9 positions matching TRBD1. Germline trimming cut 4 bases from V and 7 bases from J; bases unmatched to any gene: 5. Germline CDR1 reads SGHRS; CDR2 reads YFSETQ. The CDR3 length is 13 residues. The CDR3 region is CASSGTGGGEAFF. The CDR3 DNA sequence: TGCGCCAGCAGCGGCACAGGGGGCGGTGAAGCTTTCTTT.

The J gene is TRBJ2-7, the V gene TRBV6-5; D not certain. The V and J ends lost 2 bases and 0 bases respectively, with 11 bases between them. The germline CDR1 and CDR2 sequences are MNHEY and SVGAGI. This CDR3 comprises 15 residues. The CDR3 sequence is CASSYASEPSYEQYF. CDR3 DNA: TGTGCCAGCAGTTACGCGTCGGAGCCCTCCTACGAGCAGTACTTC.

The DNA of the CDR3 is TGTGCCAGCAGCCAGTCTTTCAGCCTAGCGGAAAAAGGGACCCAGTACTTC. It specifies CASSQSFSLAEKGTQYF. The chain is built from TRBV4-2 and TRBJ2-5; 7 nucleotides match TRBD2. The J segment lost 7 bases and the V segment lost 3 bases, leaving 17 bases of the junction unmatched. Germline CDR1 reads LGHNA; CDR2 reads YNFKEQ. The CDR3 covers 17 residues.

The chain has TRBV7-6 and TRBJ1-2; tentative D call: TRBD1 (5 bases). The V end was cut by 5 bases, the J end by 5 bases, with 15 bases between. Germline V CDR1 and CDR2: SGHVS, FNYEAQ. This CDR3 is 14 amino acids long. The CDR3 protein is CASSPRQSDYGYTF. Written as DNA, the CDR3 is TGTGCCAGCAGCCCACGACAGTCCGATTATGGCTACACCTTC. Looking up the rest from reference TRBV7-6 and TRBJ1-2 gives the full variable domain: GAGVSQSPRYKVTKRGQDVALRCDPISGHVSLYWYRQALGQGPEFLTYFNYEAQQDKSGLPNDRFSAERPEGSISTLTIQRTEQRDSAMYRCASSPRQSDYGYTFGSGTRLTVV.

This chain joins TRBV5-6 and TRBJ2-5, with 11 nucleotides matching TRBD2. The trim removed 3 bases at V and 12 bases at J, leaving 7 bases unmatched. The length of the CDR3 is 13 residues. Germline V lookup: CDR1 SGHDT, CDR2 YYEEEE. CDR3 coding DNA: TGTGCCAGCAGCTCCGGGACTAGCGGCTATAAGTACTTC. As protein: CASSSGTSGYKYF.

About this clone itself: Other DNA variants within this sample encode the same CDR3. V gene TRBV27 combines with J gene TRBJ2-7; D perhaps matches TRBD2 (7 bases). The CDR3 covers 15 residues. In germline, CDR1 is MNHEY, CDR2 SMNVEV (reference sequence). The V gene lost 2 bases and the J gene lost 1 base, with 12 bases spanning the gap. The CDR3 DNA sequence: TGTGCCAGCAGTTTAGGGGGGGGGCTGTCCTACGAGCAGTACTTC. This sequence encodes CASSLGGGLSYEQYF.

The V call is TRBV5-1, the J call TRBJ2-7; D is perhaps TRBD2 (5 bases). The CDR3 runs 16 residues. V lost 4 bases, J lost 0 bases, and 17 bases lay in between. The germline V gene has CDR1 SGHRS and CDR2 YFSETQ. CDR3 in amino acids: CASSPTVGETSYEQYF. DNA of the CDR3: TGCGCCAGCAGCCCGACGGTCGGGGAGACCTCCTACGAGCAGTACTTC.

Details on this clone: Other DNA variants within this sample encode the same CDR3. The V gene is TRBV14, the J gene TRBJ1-2; D not resolved. Germline V CDR1 and CDR2: SGHDN, FVKESK. There are 13 residues in the CDR3. Deletions cut 1 base from V and 2 bases from J, with 5 bases between. In nucleotides, the CDR3 is TGTGCCAGCAGCCAAGGAGGGAACTATGGCTACACCTTC. Translation: CASSQGGNYGYTF.

The chain carries TRBV10-2 and TRBJ2-2, with 16 nucleotides matching TRBD2. The CDR3 runs to 18 residues. CDR1 WSHSY and CDR2 SAAADI come from the germline V gene. J gave up 3 bases and V 6 bases, and 7 bases lay outside the gene matches. Written as DNA, the CDR3 is TGCGCCAGCAGGGGACTAGCGGGGGGGCGCGAGGACACCGGGGAGCTGTTTTTT. It yields the protein CASRGLAGGREDTGELFF.